This section outlines one T cell receptor beta chain sequence together with its context. This clonotype was found a few times. Its recognized antigen is unknown. Base qualities are not provided; no much larger clone lies one nucleotide away. The sample originates from a study of identical twins (dated by TCRdb to the mid-2010s). Study-wide context: The study deep-sequenced TCR alpha and beta repertoires from monozygotic twins, unrelated adults of various ages and cord blood to test whether fetal clonotypes persist. To rule out contamination, the twin experiments were replicated at different times with different library preparation protocols. Results the study describes overall, beyond this receptor: Out-of-frame TCR alpha sequences shared between twins showed an excess of low generation-probability sequences compared with coincidental sharing between unrelated individuals. A weaker excess of twin sharing was found in beta out-of-frame sequences because the signal-to-noise ratio was lowered by fewer shared sequences. Because the same donors could not be followed over many years, conclusions were based on cross-sectional statistical analysis. In monozygotic twins, recombination models systematically underestimated out-of-frame TCR alpha sharing, but the models matched the sharing seen between unrelated individuals. Invariant T cells such as MAIT and iNKT could partly confound zero-insertion analyses, although diverse VJ usage argued against such confounding for most clonotypes. Abundant cord blood beta clonotypes had fewer insertions, young adult naive repertoires showed a similar but weaker trend, and memory repertoires showed no such trend.

V loses 8 bases of germline sequence and J loses 6 bases, and the interval between the two ends is 23 bases. In the germline V gene (reference sequence), CDR1 corresponds to DFQATT and CDR2 to SNEGSKA. Including cysteine and phenylalanine, the CDR3 has 14 amino acids. Only CDR3 DNA remains: 42 bases, in frame from the first base. Receptor libraries were prepared by 5' RACE. Instrument used: Illumina HiSeq 2000. Template switching introduced a universal primer binding site; the final cDNA contained a unique molecular identifier, enabling accurate counting of TCR cDNA molecules. First-strand cDNA for TCR alpha and beta chains was synthesized from specific primers in the conserved constant-segment region. To control for contamination, every cDNA library was double barcoded, receiving both a SMART-Mk sample barcode and Illumina barcodes. TruSeq adapter sequences and Illumina sample barcodes were added in two successive PCR steps. Sequencing of the TCR alpha and beta cDNA libraries was done on the Illumina HiSeq platform using custom primers. The paper's processing steps were these. Unique molecular identifiers were extracted from raw reads with MiGEC, and CDR3 positions were determined with MiXCR. For each individual, recombination models were inferred using an EM algorithm with the repgenHMM and IGoR tools. The analysis of shared clonotypes was done with the tcR package in R, with sharing normalized by the product of cloneset sizes. To study raw recombination free of thymic and clonal selection effects, out-of-frame nonproductive sequences were analyzed. TCRdb passed the public sequencing reads through fastp at Q25 and MiXCR, retaining productive beta sequences. One record per CDR3 amino acid sequence lists the most common genes and DNA. What appears here as the V and J calls and clone size reflects TCRdb's work, not the paper's. For this sample there are 350,000 to 450,000 distinct CDR3 sequences; roughly 18% appear just once. The top ten clonotypes cover around 10% of the sample.

All donors were healthy Caucasians. Three unrelated non-twin adults were additionally sequenced: a male aged 18 to 29, a male aged 50 to 60 and a female aged 50 to 60. Using Miltenyi CD45RO+ enrichment and human naive T-cell isolation kits, memory (CD45RO+) and naive T cells were isolated from PBMC. This TCR came from a man in his forties or fifties in good health. The chain is made from TRBV20-1 and TRBJ2-7, and TRBD2 may be the D gene, going by 6 matching bases. The sequenced material came from naive T cells sorted from blood. Read against the paper, the sample's cell subset or site label means: cells isolated with a human naive T-cell isolation kit. The sequenced DNA: TGCAGTCCTACCGCGGACTACTCGGCAAGCGAGCAGTACTTC. Its translation reads: CSPTADYSASEQYF.